Below are 30 T cell receptor beta chains sequenced from a single sample in a study of cytomegalovirus exposure and HLA in healthy donors. Vbeta (60) and Jbeta (13) primers were used in the PCR. Sequenced by immunoSEQ multiplex PCR; TCRdb stores in-frame clones only, minus some. The table lists 120,000 or so clones, around 80% of them singletons. The sample comprised PBMCs. Receptors originate from a female donor in good health and CMV-seronegative.

This chain uses TRBV30 with TRBJ1-1; D not resolved. The CDR3 contains 13 residues. Between the trimmed V and J ends, which lost 2 bases and 2 bases, there was a span of 9 bases. Germline lookup yields CDR1 GTSNPN and CDR2 SVGIG (reference sequence). CDR3 sequence: CAWSPQRNTEAFF. Written as DNA, the CDR3 is TGTGCCTGGAGTCCACAGAGAAACACTGAAGCTTTCTTT.

The genes are TRBV10-1 and TRBJ2-3; perhaps TRBD1 as D (6 bases). Trimming took off 5 bases at V and 2 bases at J, with 8 bases between the two ends. CDR1 WNHNN and CDR2 SYGVQD come from the germline V gene (reference sequence). The CDR3 is 13 residues long. CDR3 in amino acids: CASSRDNTDTQYF. DNA of the CDR3: TGCGCCAGCAGTAGGGACAACACAGATACGCAGTATTTT.

The gene calls are TRBV4-1 and TRBJ2-7, with 10 bases fitting TRBD1. The CDR3 is 16 amino acids. CDR1 is MGHRA and CDR2 is YSYEKL in the germline V gene. J gave up 1 base and V 2 bases, and 5 bases lay outside the gene matches. Here the CDR3 reads CASSQSPDRGSYEQYF. CDR3 sequence (DNA): TGCGCCAGCAGCCAATCTCCGGACAGGGGGTCCTACGAGCAGTACTTC.

The chain employs TRBV21-1 and TRBJ2-7; the DNA was not used to check the table's D call, TRBD2. TRBV21-1 is deemed a pseudogene. The CDR3 consists of 17 residues. The CDR3 coding sequence is TGTGCCAGCAGCAAGGGATTTCTCTGGGGGGACTCCTACGAGCAGTACTTC. Its translation: CASSKGFLWGDSYEQYF.

In this sample, this clone turned up a few times. The rearrangement uses TRBV2 and TRBJ1-2; 7 bases map to TRBD1. This CDR3 spans 18 amino acids. From germline, CDR1 is SNHLY and CDR2 FYNNEI. V lost 4 bases and J lost 4; bases outside the gene matches: 18. The CDR3 nucleotides are TGTGCCAGCAGTGGGACCGGGACAGCCTCCCTTCTTTCCTATGGCTACACCTTC. It is translated as CASSGTGTASLLSYGYTF.

For this clone: The junction departs from the called germline gene at one end, perhaps through a read error. CDR3 coding DNA: TGTGCCGGCAGTAAAGTGGGGGCCACTGAAGCTTTCTTT. The encoded protein is CAGSKVGATEAFF. J is TRBJ1-1 and V is TRBV28; weak D call: TRBD1 (6 bases). In germline, CDR1 is MDHEN, CDR2 SYDVKM. The CDR3 has 13 amino acids.

The rearrangement uses TRBV18 and TRBJ1-1; 8 nucleotides line up with TRBD1. The junction had 9 bases not matched to a gene; V was cut back by 3 bases and J by 6 bases. This CDR3 contains 15 residues. Germline CDR1 and CDR2: KGHSH and LQKENI. The CDR3 loop reads CASSPVTGVGPEAFF. The DNA of the CDR3 is TGTGCCAGCTCACCGGTGACAGGGGTGGGTCCTGAAGCTTTCTTT.

The CDR3 sequence is CAVSLAGGLGEQFF. The CDR3 bases are TGTGCCGTCTCTCTAGCGGGGGGACTTGGGGAGCAGTTCTTC. The J gene is TRBJ2-1, the V gene TRBV27; 11 nucleotides line up with TRBD2. Trimming removed 11 bases from V and 10 bases from J; junction bases left unmatched: 13. Germline CDR1 reads MNHEY; CDR2 reads SMNVEV (reference sequence). The CDR3 sequence is 14 residues long.

V gene TRBV2 combines with J gene TRBJ2-2; 14 bases are shared with TRBD2. Germline V gives CDR1 SNHLY, CDR2 FYNNEI. With V trimmed by 6 bases and J by 6 bases, 15 bases remained unmatched. This CDR3 is 19 amino acids long. The chain's CDR3 is CASRDTGTSGRLVPGELFF. For the CDR3, the DNA is TGTGCCAGCAGGGATACCGGGACTAGCGGGAGATTAGTGCCCGGGGAGCTGTTTTTT.

This clone was observed a single time. This chain joins TRBV6-5 and TRBJ1-2; 8 nucleotides line up with TRBD1. The J segment lost 8 bases and the V segment lost 5 bases, leaving 4 bases of the junction unmatched. CDR3 length equals 12 residues. CDR1 and CDR2 (germline): MNHEY, SVGAGI. CDR3 in amino acids: CASSRTGQGYTF. The CDR3 DNA reads TGTGCCAGCAGTCGGACAGGGCAAGGCTACACCTTC.

This chain joins TRBV5-1 and TRBJ1-1, with a weak D call TRBD1 (6 bases). Germline values: CDR1 SGHRS, CDR2 YFSETQ. Trimming took off 2 bases at V and 0 bases at J, with 8 bases between the two ends. CDR3 size: 14 residues. CDR3 in DNA: TGCGCCAGCAGCTTACAGGGCGTGAACACTGAAGCTTTCTTT. This sequence encodes CASSLQGVNTEAFF.

The V and J genes are TRBV6-1 and TRBJ1-1; a possible D gene is TRBD1 (5 bases). Trimming pared 3 bases from V and 11 bases from J, leaving 25 bases between. The CDR3 is made up of 16 amino acids. Per germline, CDR1 MNHNS and CDR2 SASEGT. The CDR3: CASSEGVGDSTGKAFF. The DNA of the CDR3 is TGTGCCAGCAGTGAGGGGGTGGGGGACTCAACTGGCAAGGCTTTCTTT.

V usage is TRBV30 and J usage is TRBJ2-3, with 7 bases aligning to TRBD2. Trimming cost V 1 base and J 6 bases; bases outside gene matches: 4. Germline V gene lookup returns CDR1 GTSNPN and CDR2 SVGIG (reference sequence). CDR3 length equals 13 residues. This chain's CDR3 is CAWSGIGGDTQYF. The CDR3 bases are TGTGCCTGGAGTGGTATCGGGGGGGATACGCAGTATTTT.

The chain employs TRBV5-4 and TRBJ1-1, with D possibly being TRBD1 (5 bases). Germline V gives CDR1 SGHNT, CDR2 YYREEE (reference sequence). The CDR3 spans 16 residues. V was cut by 1 base and J by 0 bases, with 13 bases left in between. The CDR3 DNA sequence: TGTGCCAGCAGCTTGTTTTCCAGACAGATGAACACTGAAGCTTTCTTT. Its protein is CASSLFSRQMNTEAFF.

The rearrangement joins TRBV2 to TRBJ2-7, with 9 positions matching TRBD1. The CDR3 runs to 14 residues. Germline values: CDR1 SNHLY, CDR2 FYNNEI. The V gene end was trimmed by 6 bases and the J gene end by 2 bases; junction bases not matched to a gene: 5. The CDR3 spells CASRGTGTPYEQYF. CDR3 bases: TGTGCCAGCAGAGGGACAGGGACCCCCTACGAGCAGTACTTC.

The chain uses TRBV5-5 and TRBJ1-1, with D tentatively TRBD1 (6 bases). Germline V gene lookup returns CDR1 SGHKS and CDR2 YYEKEE (reference sequence). CDR3 length: 14 amino acids. V lost 3 bases to trimming and J lost 8 bases, with 17 bases between them. CDR3 in amino acids: CASSSTGPLLEAFF. The CDR3 region has the DNA TGTGCCAGCAGCTCTACAGGGCCCCTATTAGAAGCTTTCTTT.

J is TRBJ1-1 and V is TRBV6-5; D gene uncertain. V was clipped by 0 bases and J by 4 bases, with 6 bases between them. Germline V lookup: CDR1 MNHEY, CDR2 SVGAGI. The CDR3 extends over 13 amino acids. The CDR3 nucleotides are TGTGCCAGCAGTTACTCGATTAGCACTGAAGCTTTCTTT. Amino acids: CASSYSISTEAFF.

This clone was observed a few times. This chain uses TRBV7-6 with TRBJ2-2; tentatively, D is TRBD2 (6 bases). The CDR3 loop spans 17 amino acids. Germline V gene sequence: CDR1 SGHVS, CDR2 FNYEAQ. With 3 bases removed from V and 5 bases from J, the gap between germline ends came to 19 bases. For the CDR3, the DNA is TGTGCCAGCAGCTTTTTAAAGGAGGGCTTGGGTACCGGGGAGCTGTTTTTT. Protein: CASSFLKEGLGTGELFF.

This chain joins TRBV28 and TRBJ2-5; weak D call: TRBD2 (6 bases). Germline V gene lookup returns CDR1 MDHEN and CDR2 SYDVKM. This CDR3 region has 17 residues. V lost 7 bases to trimming and J lost 0 bases, with 21 bases between them. The CDR3 loop reads CASNTSLRGGYQETQYF. The CDR3 DNA is TGTGCCAGCAACACCTCCCTGCGCGGAGGGTACCAAGAGACCCAGTACTTC.

The chain is built from TRBV7-9 and TRBJ2-1; 7 bases match TRBD2. V shed 3 bases and J 3 bases; nucleotides not matched to a gene: 2. Germline CDR1 reads SEHNR; CDR2 reads FQNEAQ (reference sequence). This CDR3 region has 14 residues. The CDR3 DNA reads as TGTGCCAGCAGCTTCTCTAGCGGCTACAATGAGCAGTTCTTC. This sequence encodes CASSFSSGYNEQFF. Filled out from reference TRBV7-9 and TRBJ2-1, the complete variable domain reads DTGVSQNPRHKITKRGQNVTFRCDPISEHNRLYWYRQTLGQGPEFLTYFQNEAQLEKSRLLSDRFSAERPKGSFSTLEIQRTEQGDSAMYLCASSFSSGYNEQFFGPGTRLTVL.

V and J are TRBV5-1 and TRBJ1-4, with D unclear. Germline V CDR1 and CDR2: SGHRS, YFSETQ. CDR3 length: 14 residues. The V end was cut by 4 bases, the J end by 3 bases, with 10 bases between. The CDR3 reads CASSPGYANEKLFF. CDR3 bases: TGCGCCAGCAGCCCGGGGTACGCTAATGAAAAACTGTTTTTT. Full variable domain (remainder filled in from reference TRBV5-1 and TRBJ1-4): KAGVTQTPRYLIKTRGQQVTLSCSPISGHRSVSWYQQTPGQGLQFLFEYFSETQRNKGNFPGRFSGRQFSNSRSEMNVSTLELGDSALYLCASSPGYANEKLFFGSGTQLSVL.

This chain uses TRBV25-1 with TRBJ2-3, with TRBD1 matching over 10 bases. There are 12 residues in the CDR3. Germline V gives CDR1 MGHDK, CDR2 SYGVNS. Unmatched junction bases numbered 2, after V lost 11 bases and J lost 3 bases. CDR3 bases: TGTGCCGGACAGGGGGTAACAGATACGCAGTATTTT. Translation: CAGQGVTDTQYF.

The rearrangement joins TRBV7-2 to TRBJ2-7, with D possibly matching TRBD1 (5 bases). Trimming took off 1 base at V and 5 bases at J, with 12 bases between the two ends. The CDR3 runs 14 residues. The germline CDR1 and CDR2 sequences are SGHTA and FQGNSA. The CDR3 coding sequence is TGTGCCAGCAGCTTAGGGCAGGGCTTCGACGAGCAGTACTTC. This sequence encodes CASSLGQGFDEQYF.

This CDR3 is CATRRSSYNEQFF. In nucleotides, the CDR3 is TGTGCCACGCGACGGAGCTCCTACAATGAGCAGTTCTTC. This chain uses TRBV19 with TRBJ2-1; no definite D call. Germline V CDR1 and CDR2: LNHDA, SQIVND (reference sequence). V lost 10 bases, J lost 0 bases, and 10 bases lay in between. The CDR3 totals 13 residues. Using reference TRBV19 and TRBJ2-1 for the parts outside the CDR3, the full variable domain is DGGITQSPKYLFRKEGQNVTLSCEQNLNHDAMYWYRQDPGQGLRLIYYSQIVNDFQKGDIAEGYSVSREKKESFPLTVTSAQKNPTAFYLCATRRSSYNEQFFGPGTRLTVL.

Points on this clone: An end of the junction does not agree with germline; a read error may underlie this. The chain uses TRBV20-1 and TRBJ1-2; D gene ambiguous. The germline V gene encodes CDR1 DFQATT and CDR2 SNEGSKA (reference sequence). This CDR3 comprises 11 residues. The CDR3 loop reads CSATSGVFTFF. The CDR3 DNA follows: TGCAGTGCTACATCCGGGGTATTTACTTTTTTC.

This chain links TRBV11-2 with TRBJ2-3, with a tentative D call TRBD2 (5 bases). V dropped 4 bases and J dropped 8 bases, with 7 bases sitting between them. The CDR3 is 11 residues long. CDR1 SGHAT and CDR2 FQNNGV come from the germline V gene. The DNA for the CDR3 is TGTGCCAGCAGCTCCCGGGGTACGCAGTATTTT. This sequence encodes CASSSRGTQYF.

DNA of the CDR3: TGTGCCAGCAGTCCTTGGCGGGAGACCTCCACAGATACGCAGTATTTT. Encoded protein: CASSPWRETSTDTQYF. The chain employs TRBV28 and TRBJ2-3; TRBD2 matches at 7 bases. Germline values: CDR1 MDHEN, CDR2 SYDVKM. CDR3 length: 16 residues. V dropped 5 bases and J dropped 2; count of bases not matched to a gene: 10. Full variable domain (outside the CDR3, taken from reference TRBV28 and TRBJ2-3): DVKVTQSSRYLVKRTGEKVFLECVQDMDHENMFWYRQDPGLGLRLIYFSYDVKMKEKGDIPEGYSVSREKKERFSLILESASTNQTSMYLCASSPWRETSTDTQYFGPGTRLTVL.

This sequence joins TRBV19 and TRBJ2-7; 7 nucleotides match TRBD1. The CDR3 consists of 14 residues. The V segment lost 5 bases and the J segment 0 bases; nucleotides outside the gene matches: 4. In germline, CDR1 is LNHDA, CDR2 SQIVND (reference sequence). CDR3 DNA sequence: TGTGCCAGTAGTCTCCGGGACAGCTCCTACGAGCAGTACTTC. Amino acids: CASSLRDSSYEQYF.

The J gene is TRBJ2-5, the V gene TRBV12-5; 9 bases agree with TRBD1. The V gene end was trimmed by 5 bases and the J gene end by 2 bases; junction bases not matched to a gene: 3. This CDR3 comprises 14 residues. Germline V gene data show CDR1 as LGHNT and CDR2 as FRNRAP. In DNA, the CDR3 is TGTGCTAGTGGTCCGGGACAGGGACAAGAGACCCAGTACTTC. Its translation: CASGPGQGQETQYF.

This chain links TRBV28 with TRBJ1-1, with a possible D match to TRBD1 (6 bases). This CDR3 region has 13 residues. Trimming cost V 4 bases and J 3 bases, with 9 bases left between them. Germline assignment: CDR1 MDHEN and CDR2 SYDVKM. Here the CDR3 reads CASSYRAYTEAFF. The CDR3 coding sequence is TGTGCCAGCAGTTACAGGGCGTACACTGAAGCTTTCTTT.